This TCR beta chain was captured in a study of blood T cell repertoires in COVID-19. About the research overall: Specimens from acute and convalescent COVID-19 originated in the United States, Italy and Spain.

Original methodology: Cell counts per sample came from amplifying reference gene primers. TCRdb keeps only in-frame clones here, not all; method: immunoSEQ multiplex PCR. V and J calls and clone size follow that table, whereas D and trimming were derived from the DNA. The sample lists fewer than 350,000 clones; under 95% were seen once. Grouping used clinical history reported by participants in a survey and questionnaire. Germline V lookup: CDR1 SQVTM, CDR2 ANQGSEA. CDR3 length: 13 amino acids. V lost 2 bases to trimming and J lost 1 base; unmatched junction nucleotides: 0. This TCR came from a woman in her thirties or forties with acute COVID-19. Sequences were obtained from PBMCs or T cells enriched from blood (not recorded which). J is TRBJ2-3 and V is TRBV29-1, with 7 bases fitting TRBD2. The CDR3 is CSVELAGTDTQYF. Here the CDR3 DNA reads TGCAGCGTTGAACTAGCGGGCACAGATACGCAGTATTTT.